Presented here are 6 T cell receptor beta chains from one specimen sequenced in a study of blood T cell repertoires in COVID-19. TCRdb keeps only in-frame clones here, not all; method: immunoSEQ multiplex PCR. In the table there are over 200,000 clones, about 83% of which are singletons. Sequencing used peripheral blood. The receptors derive from an older man with acute or convalescent COVID-19.

This chain joins TRBV18 and TRBJ2-3, with 10 bases that match TRBD1. The V gene end was trimmed by 8 bases and the J gene end by 4 bases; junction bases not matched to a gene: 9. There are 15 residues in the CDR3. Looked up from germline, CDR1 is KGHSH and CDR2 is LQKENI. CDR3 loop: CASATWTGGADTQYF. CDR3 sequence (DNA): TGTGCCAGCGCTACATGGACAGGGGGAGCAGATACGCAGTATTTT.

CDR3 nucleotides: TGTGCCAGCTCACCAGCTAGGGCAGGGTGGCAGCCCCAGCATTTT. Translating gives CASSPARAGWQPQHF. The J gene is TRBJ1-5, the V gene TRBV18; D is perhaps TRBD1 (5 bases). Germline V gene data show CDR1 as KGHSH and CDR2 as LQKENI. V gave up 2 bases and J gave up 7 bases, with 15 bases separating them. CDR3 size: 15 residues.

The chain joins TRBV18 to TRBJ2-3; weak D call: TRBD2 (5 bases). Trimming took off 5 bases at V and 5 bases at J, with 20 bases between the two ends. This CDR3 region has 16 residues. Germline V lookup: CDR1 KGHSH, CDR2 LQKENI. CDR3 in amino acids: CASSLGSGGSVDTQYF. CDR3 DNA sequence: TGTGCCAGCTCATTGGGCTCAGGAGGTTCAGTAGATACGCAGTATTTT. The entire variable domain, with the rest obtained from reference TRBV18 and TRBJ2-3, is as follows: NAGVMQNPRHLVRRRGQEARLRCSPMKGHSHVYWYRQLPEEGLKFMVYLQKENIIDESGMPKERFSAEFPKEGPSILRIQQVVRGDSAAYFCASSLGSGGSVDTQYFGPGTRLTVL.

The chain couples TRBV9 to TRBJ2-7, with TRBD2 identical over 8 bases. The CDR3 is 13 residues long. Germline V gene sequence: CDR1 SGDLS, CDR2 YYNGEE. V lost 10 bases, J lost 4 bases, and 10 bases stayed unmatched. The chain's CDR3 is CARGGDSLYEQYF. CDR3 nucleotides: TGTGCCCGGGGGGGGGACTCCCTGTACGAGCAGTACTTC.

This chain links TRBV15 with TRBJ2-1, with 8 bases fitting TRBD2. The CDR3 loop spans 17 amino acids. The germline gives CDR1 LNHNV, CDR2 YYDKDF (reference sequence). J gave up 4 bases and V 5 bases, and 13 bases lay outside the gene matches. CDR3 sequence reads: CATSGLLEREPYNEQFF. The CDR3 DNA follows: TGTGCCACCAGCGGACTACTTGAGCGGGAGCCTTACAATGAGCAGTTCTTC.

V usage is TRBV5-1 and J usage is TRBJ1-1; D is uncertain. This CDR3 is 14 amino acids long. Trimming removed 5 bases from V and 4 bases from J, with 15 bases in between. CDR1 is SGHRS and CDR2 is YFSETQ in the germline V gene. CDR3 bases: TGCGCCAGCAGTCGATCGACAAGAGCCACTGAAGCTTTCTTT. It yields the protein CASSRSTRATEAFF.